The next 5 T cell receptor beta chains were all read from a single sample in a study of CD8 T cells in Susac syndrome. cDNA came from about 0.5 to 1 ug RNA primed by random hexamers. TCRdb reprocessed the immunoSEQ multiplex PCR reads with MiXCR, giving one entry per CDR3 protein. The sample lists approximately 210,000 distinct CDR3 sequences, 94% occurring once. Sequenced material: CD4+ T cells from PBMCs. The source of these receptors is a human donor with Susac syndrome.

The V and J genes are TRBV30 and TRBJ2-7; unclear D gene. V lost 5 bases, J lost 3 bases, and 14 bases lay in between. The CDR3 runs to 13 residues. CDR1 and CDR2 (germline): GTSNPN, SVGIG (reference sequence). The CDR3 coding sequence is TGTGCCTGGGATACCGGGCCGCTCTACGAGCAGTACTTC. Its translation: CAWDTGPLYEQYF.

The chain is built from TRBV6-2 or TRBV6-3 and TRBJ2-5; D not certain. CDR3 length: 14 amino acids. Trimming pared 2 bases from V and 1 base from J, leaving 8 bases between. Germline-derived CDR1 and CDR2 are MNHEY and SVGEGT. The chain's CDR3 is CASSYIQPQETQYF. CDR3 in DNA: TGTGCCAGCAGTTACATCCAGCCCCAAGAGACCCAGTACTTC.

Written as DNA, the CDR3 is TGTGCCAGCAGCTTGCTCCCGGGGGGAAACACCGGGGAGCTGTTTTTT. It translates to CASSLLPGGNTGELFF. V and J are TRBV7-8 and TRBJ2-2; 7 nucleotides agree with TRBD2. Germline-derived CDR1 and CDR2 are SGHVS and FQNEAQ. This CDR3 is 16 amino acids long. Trimming removed 3 bases from V and 2 bases from J; junction bases left unmatched: 6. The whole variable domain, remainder taken from reference TRBV7-8 and TRBJ2-2, is GAGVSQSPRYKVAKRGQDVALRCDPISGHVSLFWYQQALGQGPEFLTYFQNEAQLDKSGLPSDRFFAERPEGSVSTLKIQRTQQEDSAVYLCASSLLPGGNTGELFFGEGSRLTVL.

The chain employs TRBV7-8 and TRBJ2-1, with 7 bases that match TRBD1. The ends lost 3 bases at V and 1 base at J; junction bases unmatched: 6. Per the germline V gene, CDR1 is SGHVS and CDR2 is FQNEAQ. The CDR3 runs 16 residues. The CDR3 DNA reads TGTGCCAGCAGCTTGCTGGGACAGCCTTCCTACAATGAGCAGTTCTTC. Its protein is CASSLLGQPSYNEQFF.

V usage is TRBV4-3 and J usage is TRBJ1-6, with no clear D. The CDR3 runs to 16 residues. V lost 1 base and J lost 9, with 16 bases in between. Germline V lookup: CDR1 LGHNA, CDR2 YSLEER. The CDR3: CASSQVVGPGSSPLHF. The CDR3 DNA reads TGCGCCAGCAGCCAAGTCGTTGGGCCCGGGAGTTCACCCCTCCACTTT.